This T cell receptor beta chain was found in a study of early T cells in non-severe SARS-CoV-2 infection. Study observations and caveats: VDJdb-based annotation leaned toward anti-spike CD8 responses and missed private and CD4 specificities.

TCRdb analysed the 5' RACE reads with MiXCR anew, one entry per CDR3 protein. The sample records tens of thousands of distinct CDR3 sequences, roughly 12% being singletons. Germline CDR1 and CDR2: MNHEY and SVGEGT. This CDR3 is built from 13 residues. V shed 7 bases and J 5 bases; nucleotides not matched to a gene: 7. Ten or more counts support this clonotype. Antigen specificity is unknown. The chain carries TRBV6-2 or TRBV6-3 and TRBJ2-7; TRBD1 matches 8 bases. The TCR sequence derives from an adult who was a healthcare worker with PCR-confirmed SARS-CoV-2 infection or an uninfected control (not recorded which). Material for sequencing was whole blood. This chain's CDR3 is CASKWTGSHEQYF. CDR3 sequence (DNA): TGTGCCAGCAAGTGGACAGGGTCCCACGAGCAGTACTTC.